Following are 18 T cell receptor beta chains from one sample sequenced in a study of shared clonotypes between healthy human individuals. The naive CD8 subset, CD45RO-negative cells positively selected for CCR7, excluded terminally differentiated effector memory CD45RA+ cells. TCRdb's table, derived via immunoSEQ multiplex PCR, lists solely in-frame clones and lacks some. The data show 1.5 million to 2.5 million clones, about 95% seen once. Sequencing input: naive CD8+ T cells sorted from blood. Receptor source: a man between 18 and 29 years old in good health.

This clone was observed a single time. This chain uses TRBV6-5 with TRBJ2-7, with a tentative D call TRBD1 (5 bases). CDR1 and CDR2 from the germline V gene are MNHEY and SVGAGI. Trimming pared 2 bases from V and 3 bases from J, leaving 11 bases between. The CDR3 runs to 14 residues. The CDR3 nucleotides read TGTGCCAGCAGTTACGTACAGGATGTCTACGAGCAGTACTTC. It yields the protein CASSYVQDVYEQYF.

This chain uses TRBV2 with TRBJ1-3, with D possibly TRBD1 on 6 matching bases. V was pared by 10 bases and J by 0 bases, with 13 bases between. Germline lookup yields CDR1 SNHLY and CDR2 FYNNEI. The CDR3 sequence is 14 residues long. CDR3 region: CATMTGLSGNTIYF. CDR3 DNA sequence: TGTGCCACCATGACAGGCCTCTCTGGAAACACCATATATTTT.

This chain links TRBV5-1 with TRBJ2-7; the D gene is possibly TRBD1 (6 bases). The CDR3 is 16 amino acids. Trimming left V 2 bases short and J 0 bases short, with 15 bases between. Germline V gene sequence: CDR1 SGHRS, CDR2 YFSETQ. The CDR3 sequence: CASSLPWDTNSYEQYF. The CDR3, as DNA: TGCGCCAGCAGCTTACCTTGGGACACAAACTCCTACGAGCAGTACTTC.

The V gene is TRBV9, the J gene TRBJ2-3; 10 nucleotides align to TRBD2. CDR1 SGDLS and CDR2 YYNGEE come from the germline V gene. The V and J ends lost 2 bases and 0 bases, in that order; junction bases with no gene match: 6. The length of the CDR3 is 17 residues. CDR3 sequence (DNA): TGTGCCAGCAGCGTCAGTTTAGCGGGAGGCAGCACAGATACGCAGTATTTT. It encodes CASSVSLAGGSTDTQYF. The full variable domain, in which reference TRBV9 and TRBJ2-3 provide the parts outside the CDR3, is DSGVTQTPKHLITATGQRVTLRCSPRSGDLSVYWYQQSLDQGLQFLIQYYNGEERAKGNILERFSAQQFPDLHSELNLSSLELGDSALYFCASSVSLAGGSTDTQYFGPGTRLTVL.

Details on this clone: In the same sample, other DNA sequences code for this CDR3. The rearrangement links TRBV6-5 to TRBJ1-1, with TRBD1 matching over 8 bases. Germline V gene sequence: CDR1 MNHEY, CDR2 SVGAGI. This CDR3 is 14 amino acids long. V was pared by 6 bases and J by 1 base, with 4 bases of the junction left unmatched. CDR3 sequence reads: CASSLTGGNTEAFF. CDR3 DNA sequence: TGTGCCAGCAGCCTAACAGGGGGGAACACTGAAGCTTTCTTT.

J is TRBJ2-1 and V is TRBV4-1, with D hard to call. Germline lookup yields CDR1 MGHRA and CDR2 YSYEKL. Trimming removed 8 bases from V and 7 bases from J, with 12 bases in between. This CDR3 contains 12 residues. Written as DNA, the CDR3 is TGCGCCAGCGCCACTCCCGGAAATGAGCAGTTCTTC. This sequence encodes CASATPGNEQFF.

The rearrangement joins TRBV7-9 to TRBJ2-2; 9 bases are a match to TRBD2. With V trimmed by 1 base and J by 0 bases, 3 bases remained unmatched. CDR1 is SEHNR and CDR2 is FQNEAQ in the germline V gene (reference sequence). CDR3 length equals 17 residues. The CDR3 DNA reads as TGTGCCAGCAGCTTAGGGCGGACTAGCGCGAACACCGGGGAGCTGTTTTTT. Translated: CASSLGRTSANTGELFF.

The genes are TRBV11-1 and TRBJ2-5; the D gene could be TRBD1 or TRBD2 (5 bases each). The CDR3 spans 16 residues. The germline V gene has CDR1 SGHAT and CDR2 FQDESV (reference sequence). V lost 6 bases to trimming and J lost 2 bases, with 19 bases between them. CDR3 loop: CASRNRDAGSQETQYF. The CDR3 coding sequence is TGTGCCAGCAGGAACCGGGACGCCGGGTCACAAGAGACCCAGTACTTC.

The chain employs TRBV12-2 and TRBJ2-3; TRBD2 was called by the table and not checked on the DNA. TRBV12-2 is labeled a pseudogene. There are 16 residues in the CDR3. DNA for the CDR3: TGTGCAAGTCGCTCCGGGACTAGCGGGAGCACAGATACGCAGTATTTT. Its translation: CASRSGTSGSTDTQYF.

This chain links TRBV6-1 with TRBJ1-4; 9 bases agree with TRBD1. The CDR3 length is 14 residues. Trimming took 8 bases from V and 8 from J; bases not matched to a gene: 9. Germline V gene sequence: CDR1 MNHNS, CDR2 SASEGT. The DNA for the CDR3 is TGTGCCAGCTGGGTAGGGACAGGGAGGGAAAAACTGTTTTTT. Amino acids: CASWVGTGREKLFF.

The CDR3 loop is CASSDRGQEQYF. The CDR3 DNA sequence: TGTGCCAGTAGTGACAGGGGGCAAGAGCAGTACTTC. The chain employs TRBV19 and TRBJ2-7; 10 nucleotides agree with TRBD1. Trimming at V came to 5 bases and at J to 7 bases, leaving 2 bases not matched to a gene. Germline CDR1 and CDR2: LNHDA and SQIVND (reference sequence). The CDR3 totals 12 residues.

This sequence joins TRBV18 and TRBJ2-5; tentative D call: TRBD2 (5 bases). With 0 bases removed from V and 0 bases from J, the gap between germline ends came to 14 bases. CDR1 KGHSH and CDR2 LQKENI come from the germline V gene. The CDR3 loop spans 17 amino acids. CDR3 in DNA: TGTGCCAGCTCACCACCGTACGACGGGAACCACCAAGAGACCCAGTACTTC. This codes for CASSPPYDGNHQETQYF.

This clone has just one count. This chain joins TRBV4-1 and TRBJ1-3; D uncertain. The CDR3 has 16 amino acids. Trimming shortened V by 4 bases and J by 0 bases, and 13 bases separated the two germline ends. Germline V gives CDR1 MGHRA, CDR2 YSYEKL. CDR3 region: CASSLQAKSSGNTIYF. The CDR3 DNA sequence: TGCGCCAGCAGCCTTCAGGCGAAAAGCTCTGGAAACACCATATATTTT.

In DNA form, the CDR3 reads TGTGCCAGCAGCTTGGGCTGGACACCGAACACCGGGGAGCTGTTTTTT. It codes for CASSLGWTPNTGELFF. J is TRBJ2-2 and V is TRBV5-8, with a possible D match to TRBD1 (5 bases). The CDR3 contains 16 residues. Trimming removed 0 bases from V and 0 bases from J, with 9 bases in between. Germline V gene data show CDR1 as SGHTS and CDR2 as YDEGEE.

The rearrangement uses TRBV5-1 and TRBJ2-2, with 9 bases matching TRBD1. The CDR3 consists of 17 residues. J was trimmed by 5 bases and V by 1 base; bases with no gene match: 9. The germline CDR1 and CDR2 sequences are SGHRS and YFSETQ. CDR3 protein: CASSLTQGAPRTGELFF. The CDR3 region has the DNA TGCGCCAGCAGCTTGACACAGGGGGCTCCGCGAACCGGGGAGCTGTTTTTT.

The chain joins TRBV27 to TRBJ2-7, with D perhaps being TRBD1 or TRBD2 (5 bases each). This CDR3 comprises 14 residues. V was shortened by 2 bases and J by 7 bases, with 15 bases between the two germline ends. Per germline, CDR1 MNHEY and CDR2 SMNVEV (reference sequence). CDR3 residues: CASSLRDGAREQYF. Here the CDR3 DNA reads TGTGCCAGCAGTTTAAGGGACGGGGCTCGAGAGCAGTACTTC.

The gene calls are TRBV7-9 and TRBJ2-1; D perhaps matches TRBD2 (5 bases). This CDR3 spans 15 amino acids. Germline CDR1 SEHNR, CDR2 FQNEAQ (reference sequence). Trimming shortened V by 5 bases and J by 2 bases, and 13 bases separated the two germline ends. The CDR3 protein is CASSPGLAAYNEQFF. In nucleotides, the CDR3 is TGTGCCAGCAGCCCCGGGCTAGCAGCCTACAATGAGCAGTTCTTC.

V gene TRBV7-6 combines with J gene TRBJ2-1; 10 bases match TRBD2. CDR3 length: 14 amino acids. Germline values: CDR1 SGHVS, CDR2 FNYEAQ. J gave up 8 bases and V 5 bases, and 6 bases lay outside the gene matches. CDR3 DNA sequence: TGTGCCAGCAGCGAGAGCGGGAGGGCCGATGAGCAGTTCTTC. Its translation is CASSESGRADEQFF.